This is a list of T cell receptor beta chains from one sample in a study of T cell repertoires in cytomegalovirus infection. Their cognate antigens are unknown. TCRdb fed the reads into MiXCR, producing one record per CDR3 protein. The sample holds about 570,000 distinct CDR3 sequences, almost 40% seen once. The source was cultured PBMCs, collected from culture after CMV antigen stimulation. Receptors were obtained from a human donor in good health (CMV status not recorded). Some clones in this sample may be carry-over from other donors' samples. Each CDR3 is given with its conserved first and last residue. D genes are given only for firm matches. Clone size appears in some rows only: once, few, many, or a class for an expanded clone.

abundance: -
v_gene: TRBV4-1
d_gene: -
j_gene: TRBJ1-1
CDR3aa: CASSQRGENTEAFF
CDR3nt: TGTGCCAGCAGCCAGAGGGGGGAAAACACTGAAGCTTTCTTT

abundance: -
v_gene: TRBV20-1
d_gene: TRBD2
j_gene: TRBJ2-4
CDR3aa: CSARVPKPRLAGPAKNIQYF
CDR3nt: TGCAGTGCTAGAGTCCCTAAACCTCGACTAGCGGGACCCGCCAAAAACATTCAGTACTTC

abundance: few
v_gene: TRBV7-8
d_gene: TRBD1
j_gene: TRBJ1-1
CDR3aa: CASAGGQRGTEAFF
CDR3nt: TGTGCCAGCGCAGGGGGCCAAAGGGGGACTGAAGCTTTCTTT

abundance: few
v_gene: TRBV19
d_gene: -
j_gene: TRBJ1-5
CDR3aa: CASTRDGRGGQPQHF
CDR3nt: TGTGCCAGTACCCGGGACGGCAGGGGCGGGCAGCCCCAGCATTTT

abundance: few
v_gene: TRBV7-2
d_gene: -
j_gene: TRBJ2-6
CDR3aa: CASRATGANVLTF
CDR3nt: TGTGCCAGCAGGGCTACTGGGGCCAACGTCCTGACTTTC

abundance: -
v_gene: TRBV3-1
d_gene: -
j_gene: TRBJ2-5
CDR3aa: CASSQAAGEETQYF
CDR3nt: TGTGCCAGCAGCCAAGCCGCAGGGGAAGAGACCCAGTACTTC

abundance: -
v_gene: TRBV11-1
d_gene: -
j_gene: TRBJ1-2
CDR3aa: CASSADLYGYTF
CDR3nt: TGTGCCAGCAGCGCGGACCTCTATGGCTACACCTTC

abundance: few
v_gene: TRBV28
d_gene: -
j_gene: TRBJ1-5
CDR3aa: CASSLQQTNQPQHF
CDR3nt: TGTGCCAGCAGTTTACAGCAGACAAATCAGCCCCAGCATTTT

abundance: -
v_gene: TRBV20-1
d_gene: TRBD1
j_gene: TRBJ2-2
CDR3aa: CSARDRVGGELFF
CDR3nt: TGCAGTGCTAGGGACAGGGTCGGCGGGGAGCTGTTTTTT

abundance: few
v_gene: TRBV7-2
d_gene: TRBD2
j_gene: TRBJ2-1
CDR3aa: CASSLGRLAGANEQFF
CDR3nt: TGTGCCAGCAGCTTAGGGCGACTAGCGGGAGCAAATGAGCAGTTCTTC

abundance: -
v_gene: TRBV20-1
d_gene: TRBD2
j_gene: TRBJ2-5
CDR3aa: CSASWRRGEETQYF
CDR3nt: TGCAGTGCTAGTTGGCGGCGGGGGGAAGAGACCCAGTACTTC

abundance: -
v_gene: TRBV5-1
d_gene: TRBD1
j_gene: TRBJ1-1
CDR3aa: CASSLQGAAEAFF
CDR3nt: TGTGCCAGCAGCCTCCAGGGGGCCGCTGAAGCTTTCTTT

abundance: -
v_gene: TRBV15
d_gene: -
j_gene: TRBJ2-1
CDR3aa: CATSRGRESYNEQFF
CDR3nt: TGTGCCACCAGCAGAGGGAGGGAGTCCTACAATGAGCAGTTCTTC

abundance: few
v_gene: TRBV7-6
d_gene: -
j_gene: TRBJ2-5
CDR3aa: CASSSDQQETQYF
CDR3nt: TGTGCCAGCAGCTCTGACCAGCAAGAGACCCAGTACTTC

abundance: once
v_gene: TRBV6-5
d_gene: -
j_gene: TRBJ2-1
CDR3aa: CASRSPAGTALGQFF
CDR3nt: TGTGCCAGCAGGTCCCCCGCCGGGACCGCCCTTGGGCAGTTCTTC